This passage covers 28 T cell receptor beta chains from one sample sequenced in a study of blood T cell repertoires in COVID-19 (dated by TCRdb to about 2020). Libraries came from the immunoSEQ multiplex PCR assay. Here the immuneACCESS table is served through TCRdb, limited to in-frame sequences with V and J called. Missing clones are a known gap in these copies; in checked studies unresolved V genes cover under half, and the rest lacks a known reason. A total of 150,000 to 180,000 clones appear in this sample, approximately 85% of them only once. The ten top clones hold over 0.55% of the sample. Sequenced input: peripheral blood. These receptors all come from a man in his 60s with COVID-19, enrolled during active disease.

CDR3 nucleotide sequence: TGTGCCAGCAGTGCATCCGGGACTAGTAGCTACGAGCAGTACTTC. Residues: CASSASGTSSYEQYF. The chain carries TRBV28 and TRBJ2-7, with TRBD2 matching 8 bases. This CDR3 is built from 15 residues. CDR1 and CDR2 (germline): MDHEN, SYDVKM. Trimming removed 5 bases from V and 3 bases from J; junction bases left unmatched: 9. The complete variable domain, with remaining parts taken from reference TRBV28 and TRBJ2-7, reads DVKVTQSSRYLVKRTGEKVFLECVQDMDHENMFWYRQDPGLGLRLIYFSYDVKMKEKGDIPEGYSVSREKKERFSLILESASTNQTSMYLCASSASGTSSYEQYFGPGTRLTVT.

This chain links TRBV5-1 with TRBJ1-2; tentative D call: TRBD1 (5 bases). Trimming pared 4 bases from V and 5 bases from J, leaving 15 bases between. Germline-derived CDR1 and CDR2 are SGHRS and YFSETQ. The CDR3 has 14 amino acids. The chain's CDR3 is CASSPNPAGYGYTF. For the CDR3, the DNA is TGCGCCAGCAGCCCGAACCCGGCAGGGTATGGCTACACCTTC.

The V gene is TRBV11-2, the J gene TRBJ2-2; no reliable D call. Germline lookup yields CDR1 SGHAT and CDR2 FQNNGV. V lost 2 bases and J 4 bases, leaving 14 bases between the germline ends. The length of the CDR3 is 16 residues. Written as DNA, the CDR3 is TGTGCCAGCAGCTTAAGTCAGGTGCGAGTCACCGGGGAGCTGTTTTTT. The encoded protein is CASSLSQVRVTGELFF. The entire variable domain, with the rest obtained from reference TRBV11-2 and TRBJ2-2, is as follows: EAGVAQSPRYKIIEKRQSVAFWCNPISGHATLYWYQQILGQGPKLLIQFQNNGVVDDSQLPKDRFSAERLKGVDSTLKIQPAKLEDSAVYLCASSLSQVRVTGELFFGEGSRLTVL.

The chain couples TRBV7-3 to TRBJ1-1; 10 nucleotides agree with TRBD1. J was trimmed by 4 bases and V by 5 bases; bases with no gene match: 7. The CDR3 is 15 residues long. Looked up from germline, CDR1 is SGHTA and CDR2 is FQGTGA. CDR3 residues: CASSRRQGAGTEAFF. CDR3 DNA: TGTGCCAGCAGCCGTAGACAGGGGGCGGGCACTGAAGCTTTCTTT.

The chain combines TRBV10-3 with TRBJ2-7, with D possibly being TRBD2 (5 bases). Germline V gene lookup returns CDR1 ENHRY and CDR2 SYGVKD. With 3 bases removed from V and 3 bases from J, the gap between germline ends came to 15 bases. The CDR3 is 15 amino acids. CDR3 region: CAISDSLGRGYEQYF. The CDR3 DNA sequence: TGTGCCATCAGTGATTCCCTAGGCCGGGGCTACGAGCAGTACTTC.

The chain uses TRBV5-1 and TRBJ2-7; TRBD2 matches 8 bases. This CDR3 is 16 amino acids long. Looked up from germline, CDR1 is SGHRS and CDR2 is YFSETQ. The J segment lost 6 bases and the V segment lost 0 bases, leaving 11 bases of the junction unmatched. CDR3 in DNA: TGCGCCAGCAGCTTGGCCGGGGGGGGCGCCTACCGCGAGCAGTACTTC. Protein product: CASSLAGGGAYREQYF. Full variable domain (rest looked up from reference TRBV5-1 and TRBJ2-7): KAGVTQTPRYLIKTRGQQVTLSCSPISGHRSVSWYQQTPGQGLQFLFEYFSETQRNKGNFPGRFSGRQFSNSRSEMNVSTLELGDSALYLCASSLAGGGAYREQYFGPGTRLTVT.

This chain uses TRBV19 with TRBJ1-2, with 9 bases lining up with TRBD1. This CDR3 spans 14 amino acids. In germline, CDR1 is LNHDA, CDR2 SQIVND (reference sequence). V lost 8 bases to trimming and J lost 2 bases; unmatched junction nucleotides: 6. The CDR3 region has the DNA TGTGCCAGTCTTGGGACAGGGAGGAACTATGGCTACACCTTC. This encodes CASLGTGRNYGYTF.

The rearrangement links TRBV6-2 or TRBV6-3 to TRBJ2-3; weak D call: TRBD2 (6 bases). CDR1 is MNHEY, CDR2 SVGEGT, per germline. CDR3 size: 14 residues. V gave up 2 bases and J gave up 2 bases, with 8 bases separating them. DNA of the CDR3: TGTGCCAGCAGTTACAGGAGGGCCACAGATACGCAGTATTTT. This gives the protein CASSYRRATDTQYF.

The V gene is TRBV7-2, the J gene TRBJ2-2; TRBD1 matches at 9 bases. The CDR3 loop spans 16 amino acids. The junction had 11 bases not matched to a gene; V was cut back by 5 bases and J by 7 bases. Germline CDR1 SGHTA, CDR2 FQGNSA. As DNA, the CDR3 is TGTGCCAGCAGCCTCCCGGGACAGGGTGTTAACGGGGAGCTGTTTTTT. Its translation: CASSLPGQGVNGELFF.

V usage is TRBV7-6 and J usage is TRBJ2-3, with 8 bases fitting TRBD2. Germline loops: CDR1 SGHVS, CDR2 FNYEAQ. Trimming took 4 bases from V and 4 from J; bases not matched to a gene: 7. The CDR3 is 15 residues long. The CDR3 here is CASSSLGGGSDTQYF. The CDR3 DNA reads as TGTGCCAGCAGCTCCCTCGGCGGGGGGTCAGATACGCAGTATTTT. The full variable domain, its missing parts supplied by reference TRBV7-6 and TRBJ2-3, is GAGVSQSPRYKVTKRGQDVALRCDPISGHVSLYWYRQALGQGPEFLTYFNYEAQQDKSGLPNDRFSAERPEGSISTLTIQRTEQRDSAMYRCASSSLGGGSDTQYFGPGTRLTVL.

The V and J genes are TRBV6-5 and TRBJ2-2; no firm D call. The V gene lost 4 bases and the J gene lost 1 base, with 7 bases spanning the gap. This CDR3 has 14 residues. CDR1 is MNHEY, CDR2 SVGAGI, per germline. The CDR3: CASSFTVNTGELFF. The CDR3 nucleotides are TGTGCCAGCAGTTTCACAGTGAACACCGGGGAGCTGTTTTTT.

This clone appeared a single time. V usage is TRBV5-4 and J usage is TRBJ1-1; a possible D gene is TRBD1 (5 bases). CDR3 size: 16 residues. V was cut by 4 bases and J by 2 bases, with 18 bases left in between. CDR1 is SGHNT and CDR2 is YYREEE in the germline V gene (reference sequence). The CDR3 nucleotides are TGTGCCAGCAGCCCCCCGGGCCGAAGGGGTAACACTGAAGCTTTCTTT. It yields the protein CASSPPGRRGNTEAFF.

This sequence joins TRBV28 and TRBJ2-2, with D maybe TRBD1 (5 bases). CDR3 length: 14 residues. V gave up 8 bases and J gave up 1 base, with 11 bases separating them. The germline gives CDR1 MDHEN, CDR2 SYDVKM. This CDR3 reads CASHSQGNTGELFF. CDR3 bases: TGTGCCAGCCATTCCCAGGGGAACACCGGGGAGCTGTTTTTT.

The CDR3 DNA is TGTGCCAGCAGCACCCAGGGGGAGGCTTTCTTT. Translating it yields CASSTQGEAFF. The chain employs TRBV12-3 or TRBV12-4 and TRBJ1-1; 7 bases agree with TRBD1. The junction had 6 bases not matched to a gene; V was cut back by 6 bases and J by 11 bases. The CDR3 extends over 11 amino acids.

The chain recombines TRBV6-5 with TRBJ1-2; D remains ambiguous. The germline V gene encodes CDR1 MNHEY and CDR2 SVGAGI. The CDR3 has 14 amino acids. Trimming removed 9 bases at V and 0 bases at J, with 14 bases between. In DNA, the CDR3 is TGTGCCAGTTCAGAACGGGGAGCTAACTATGGCTACACCTTC. Encoded protein: CASSERGANYGYTF.

This rearrangement joins TRBV6-4 to TRBJ1-1, with D hard to call. This CDR3 contains 14 residues. CDR1 is MRHNA, CDR2 SNTAGT, per germline. V lost 10 bases to trimming and J lost 1 base, with 16 bases between them. The CDR3: CATRDTNSNTEAFF. The CDR3 nucleotides are TGTGCCACAAGAGACACGAACTCGAACACTGAAGCTTTCTTT.

This clone has a handful of counts. V gene TRBV28 combines with J gene TRBJ1-2; tentatively, D is TRBD1 (5 bases). The V and J ends lost 4 bases and 8 bases respectively, with 20 bases between them. CDR1 is MDHEN, CDR2 SYDVKM, per germline. The CDR3 is made up of 15 amino acids. The CDR3 loop is CASSSLSWSWGGYTF. CDR3 DNA sequence: TGTGCCAGCAGTTCTCTGAGCTGGTCATGGGGCGGCTACACCTTC.

The V call is TRBV7-2, the J call TRBJ1-1; 7 nucleotides line up with TRBD1. With 0 bases clipped from V and 5 bases from J, the junction kept 15 bases outside the gene matches. This CDR3 is built from 18 residues. The germline gives CDR1 SGHTA, CDR2 FQGNSA. CDR3 sequence (DNA): TGTGCCAGCAGCTTAGCTGACGGCGGTAGGGGGCGACGGACTGAAGCTTTCTTT. This codes for CASSLADGGRGRRTEAFF.

This chain connects TRBV7-8 to TRBJ1-2, with unresolved D. Germline V gene data show CDR1 as SGHVS and CDR2 as FQNEAQ. V was pared by 3 bases and J by 3 bases, with 8 bases between. This CDR3 spans 13 amino acids. CDR3 DNA sequence: TGTGCCAGCAGCTTTAGTAGCCACTATGGCTACACCTTC. Protein product: CASSFSSHYGYTF.

The chain combines TRBV19 with TRBJ2-1; the match to TRBD2 covers 9 bases. Looked up from germline, CDR1 is LNHDA and CDR2 is SQIVND (reference sequence). V shed 7 bases and J 4 bases; nucleotides not matched to a gene: 5. The CDR3 runs to 14 residues. The chain's CDR3 is CASNPGLAYNEQFF. DNA for the CDR3: TGTGCCAGTAATCCGGGACTAGCTTACAATGAGCAGTTCTTC.

The chain recombines TRBV7-3 with TRBJ1-1, with D possibly TRBD1 on 6 matching bases. The germline CDR1 and CDR2 sequences are SGHTA and FQGTGA. V dropped 5 bases and J dropped 6 bases, with 16 bases sitting between them. The CDR3 has 14 residues. The CDR3 spells CASSPHGGAPEAFF. CDR3 in DNA: TGTGCCAGCAGCCCCCATGGGGGGGCGCCTGAAGCTTTCTTT. Full variable domain (remainder filled in from reference TRBV7-3 and TRBJ1-1): GAGVSQTPSNKVTEKGKYVELRCDPISGHTALYWYRQSLGQGPEFLIYFQGTGAADDSGLPNDRFFAVRPEGSVSTLKIQRTERGDSAVYLCASSPHGGAPEAFFGQGTRLTVV.

The V gene is TRBV11-3, the J gene TRBJ2-5, with D possibly TRBD2 on 5 matching bases. Trimming pared 2 bases from V and 5 bases from J, leaving 12 bases between. The CDR3 is made up of 14 amino acids. Germline V CDR1 and CDR2: SGHNT, YENEEA. CDR3 nucleotide sequence: TGTGCCAGCAGCTTATTCCGGGGAGCGGAGACCCAGTACTTC. Its translation: CASSLFRGAETQYF.

The chain employs TRBV5-6 and TRBJ2-3; D not resolved. The CDR3 totals 13 residues. Trimming left V 4 bases short and J 0 bases short, with 6 bases between. CDR1 and CDR2 (germline): SGHDT, YYEEEE. The CDR3 is CASSVYSTDTQYF. The CDR3 region has the DNA TGTGCCAGCAGCGTCTATAGCACAGATACGCAGTATTTT.

The genes are TRBV5-6 and TRBJ2-1; the D gene is possibly TRBD2 (6 bases). This CDR3 is built from 14 residues. V was trimmed by 4 bases and J by 10 bases, leaving 18 bases between them. The germline gives CDR1 SGHDT, CDR2 YYEEEE. In DNA, the CDR3 is TGTGCCAGCAGCGCCCGCGGAGGGGTGCTGGAGCAGTTCTTC. Residues: CASSARGGVLEQFF.

This sequence joins TRBV11-2 and TRBJ1-5; TRBD1 matches at 8 bases. Germline CDR1 and CDR2: SGHAT and FQNNGV. This CDR3 is 15 amino acids long. Trimming cost V 4 bases and J 6 bases; bases outside gene matches: 8. CDR3: CASSSGTGSFQPQHF. CDR3 nucleotide sequence: TGTGCCAGCAGCTCGGGGACAGGCAGCTTTCAGCCCCAGCATTTT.

This sequence joins TRBV5-1 and TRBJ2-3; 7 bases are shared with TRBD1. CDR1 SGHRS and CDR2 YFSETQ come from the germline V gene. Trimming took 3 bases from V and 4 from J; bases not matched to a gene: 5. The CDR3 consists of 14 residues. CDR3 sequence reads: CASSSNRGADTQYF. The CDR3 nucleotides read TGCGCCAGCAGCTCGAACAGGGGCGCAGATACGCAGTATTTT.

The rearrangement joins TRBV18 to TRBJ2-1; tentative D call: TRBD1 (6 bases). The CDR3 has 15 residues. Germline V gene data show CDR1 as KGHSH and CDR2 as LQKENI. Deletions cut 3 bases from V and 6 bases from J, with 15 bases between. The CDR3, as DNA: TGTGCCAGCTCACCGCCCGTGGGGGCGGGCAATGAGCAGTTCTTC. It yields the protein CASSPPVGAGNEQFF.

The chain carries TRBV7-8 and TRBJ1-1; maybe TRBD1 (6 bases). The CDR3 covers 15 residues. V was shortened by 2 bases and J by 2 bases, with 12 bases between the two germline ends. Germline loops: CDR1 SGHVS, CDR2 FQNEAQ. The DNA of the CDR3 is TGTGCCAGCAGCTTACAAGTCAGGGGAAACACTGAAGCTTTCTTT. Translation: CASSLQVRGNTEAFF.